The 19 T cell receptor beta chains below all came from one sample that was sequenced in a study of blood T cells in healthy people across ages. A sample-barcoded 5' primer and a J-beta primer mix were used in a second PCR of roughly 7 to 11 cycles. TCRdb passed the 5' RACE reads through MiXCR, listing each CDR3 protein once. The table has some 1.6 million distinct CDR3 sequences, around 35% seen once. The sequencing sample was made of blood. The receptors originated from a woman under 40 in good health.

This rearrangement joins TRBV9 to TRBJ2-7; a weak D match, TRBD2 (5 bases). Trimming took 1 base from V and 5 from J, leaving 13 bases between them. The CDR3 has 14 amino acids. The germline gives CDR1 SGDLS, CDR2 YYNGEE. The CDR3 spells CASSVYPSTDEQYF. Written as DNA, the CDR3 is TGTGCCAGCAGCGTATATCCTAGCACGGACGAGCAGTACTTC.

CDR3 sequence (DNA): TGTGCCAGCAGCCCGGTGGGGCAGGGCCGCATCTTTTTCTTT. This translates into CASSPVGQGRIFFF. V usage is TRBV3-1 and J usage is TRBJ1-1; possibly TRBD1 for D (5 bases). With 4 bases removed from V and 13 bases from J, the gap between germline ends came to 22 bases. In germline, CDR1 is LGHDT, CDR2 YNNKEL (reference sequence). The CDR3 length is 14 residues.

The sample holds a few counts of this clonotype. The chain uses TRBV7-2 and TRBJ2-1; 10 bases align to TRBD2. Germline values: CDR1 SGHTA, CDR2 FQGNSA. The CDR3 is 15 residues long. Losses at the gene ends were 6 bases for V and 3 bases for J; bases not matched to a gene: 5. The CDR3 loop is CASSYSGRNYNEQFF. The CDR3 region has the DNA TGTGCCAGCAGTTATAGCGGGAGGAACTACAATGAGCAGTTCTTC.

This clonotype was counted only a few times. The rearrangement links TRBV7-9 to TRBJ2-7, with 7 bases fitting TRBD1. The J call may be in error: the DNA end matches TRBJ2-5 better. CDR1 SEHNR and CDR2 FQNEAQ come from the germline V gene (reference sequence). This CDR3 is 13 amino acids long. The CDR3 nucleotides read TGTGCCAGCTTGTTACAGGGGACCGAGACCCAGTACTTC. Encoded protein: CASLLQGTETQYF.

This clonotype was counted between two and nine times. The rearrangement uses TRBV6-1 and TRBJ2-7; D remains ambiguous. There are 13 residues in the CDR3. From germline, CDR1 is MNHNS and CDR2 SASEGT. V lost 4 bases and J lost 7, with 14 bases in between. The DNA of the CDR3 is TGTGCCAGCAGTGGTCCGACTGTGGGAGAGCAGTACTTC. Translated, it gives CASSGPTVGEQYF.

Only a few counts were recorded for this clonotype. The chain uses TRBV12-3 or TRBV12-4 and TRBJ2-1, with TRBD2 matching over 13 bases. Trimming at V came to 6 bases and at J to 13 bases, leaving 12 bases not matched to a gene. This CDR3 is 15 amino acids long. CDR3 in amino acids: CASSALAGGAETQFF. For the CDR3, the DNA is TGTGCCAGCAGCGCACTAGCGGGAGGGGCAGAGACCCAGTTCTTC.

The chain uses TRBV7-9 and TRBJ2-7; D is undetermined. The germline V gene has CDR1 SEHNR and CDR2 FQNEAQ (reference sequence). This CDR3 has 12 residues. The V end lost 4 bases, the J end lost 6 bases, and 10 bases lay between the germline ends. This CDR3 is CASSSGPAEQYF. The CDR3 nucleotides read TGTGCCAGCAGCTCTGGACCGGCCGAGCAGTACTTC.

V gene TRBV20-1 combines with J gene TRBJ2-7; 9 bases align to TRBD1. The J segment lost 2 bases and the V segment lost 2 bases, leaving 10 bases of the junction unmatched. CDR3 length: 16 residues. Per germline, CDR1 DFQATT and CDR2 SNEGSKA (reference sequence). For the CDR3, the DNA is TGCAGTGCTAGACCACGGACAGGGGTTTTCCCCTACGAGCAGTACTTC. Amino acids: CSARPRTGVFPYEQYF.

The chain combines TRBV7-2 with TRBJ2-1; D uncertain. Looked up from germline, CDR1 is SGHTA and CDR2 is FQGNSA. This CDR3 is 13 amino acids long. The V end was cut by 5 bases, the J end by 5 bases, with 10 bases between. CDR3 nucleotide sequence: TGTGCCAGCAGCCTTCAGAGGCACAATGAGCAGTTCTTC. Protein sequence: CASSLQRHNEQFF.

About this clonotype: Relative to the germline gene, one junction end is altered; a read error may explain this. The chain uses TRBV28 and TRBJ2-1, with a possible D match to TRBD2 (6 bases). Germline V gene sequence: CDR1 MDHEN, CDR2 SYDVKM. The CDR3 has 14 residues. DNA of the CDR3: TGTACCAGCACCTCTCGGAGGGCCTACAATGAGCAGTTCTTC. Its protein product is CTSTSRRAYNEQFF.

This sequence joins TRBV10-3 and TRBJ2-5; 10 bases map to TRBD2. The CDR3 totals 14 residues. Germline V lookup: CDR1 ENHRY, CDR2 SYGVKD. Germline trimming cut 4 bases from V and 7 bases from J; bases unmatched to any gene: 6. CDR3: CAISAASGSRTQYF. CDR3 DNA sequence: TGTGCCATCAGTGCGGCTAGCGGGAGTCGGACCCAGTACTTC.

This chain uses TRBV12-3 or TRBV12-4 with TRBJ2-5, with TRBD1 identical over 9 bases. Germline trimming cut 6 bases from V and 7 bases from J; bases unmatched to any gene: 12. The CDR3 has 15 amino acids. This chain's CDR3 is CASSQAGTGFGTQYF. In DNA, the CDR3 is TGTGCCAGCAGCCAAGCCGGGACAGGGTTCGGGACCCAGTACTTC.

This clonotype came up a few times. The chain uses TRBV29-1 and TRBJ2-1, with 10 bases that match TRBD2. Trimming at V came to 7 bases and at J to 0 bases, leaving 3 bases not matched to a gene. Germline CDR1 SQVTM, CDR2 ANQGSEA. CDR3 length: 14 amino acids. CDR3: CSGSSGSSYNEQFF. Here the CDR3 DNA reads TGCAGCGGATCTAGCGGGAGCTCCTACAATGAGCAGTTCTTC.

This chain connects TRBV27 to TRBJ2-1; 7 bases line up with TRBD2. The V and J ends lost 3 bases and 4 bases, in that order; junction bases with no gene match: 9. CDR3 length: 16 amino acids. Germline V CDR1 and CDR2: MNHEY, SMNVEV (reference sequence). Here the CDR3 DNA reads TGTGCCAGCAGTTTTTCCGGACTAGGTTCTTACAATGAGCAGTTCTTC. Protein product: CASSFSGLGSYNEQFF.

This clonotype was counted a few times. The DNA of the CDR3 is TGTGCCAGCAGTGGTGCGGCCAAAAACATTCAGTACTTC. Its protein product is CASSGAAKNIQYF. The chain links TRBV2 to TRBJ2-4, with D unclear. Trimming took off 4 bases at V and 1 base at J, with 5 bases between the two ends. CDR3 size: 13 residues. Germline values: CDR1 SNHLY, CDR2 FYNNEI.

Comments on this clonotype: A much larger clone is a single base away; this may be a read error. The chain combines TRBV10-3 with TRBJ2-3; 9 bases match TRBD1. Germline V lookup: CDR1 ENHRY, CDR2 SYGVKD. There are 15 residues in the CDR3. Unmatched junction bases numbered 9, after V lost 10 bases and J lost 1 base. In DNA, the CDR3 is TGTGCCACCCAACCGGGACAGGGCTGCACAGATACGCAGTATTTT. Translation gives CATQPGQGCTDTQYF.

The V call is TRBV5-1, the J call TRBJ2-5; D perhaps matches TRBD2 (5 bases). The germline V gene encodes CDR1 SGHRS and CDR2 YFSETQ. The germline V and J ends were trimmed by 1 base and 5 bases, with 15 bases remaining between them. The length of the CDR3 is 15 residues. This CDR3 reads CASSLTMRAGETQYF. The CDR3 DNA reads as TGCGCCAGCAGCTTGACCATGAGGGCTGGGGAGACCCAGTACTTC.

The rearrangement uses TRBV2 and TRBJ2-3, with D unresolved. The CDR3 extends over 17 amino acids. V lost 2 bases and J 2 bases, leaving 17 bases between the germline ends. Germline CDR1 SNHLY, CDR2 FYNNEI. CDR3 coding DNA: TGTGCCAGCAGTGAAACCTTCCTAGACTTCTCCACAGATACGCAGTATTTT. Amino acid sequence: CASSETFLDFSTDTQYF.

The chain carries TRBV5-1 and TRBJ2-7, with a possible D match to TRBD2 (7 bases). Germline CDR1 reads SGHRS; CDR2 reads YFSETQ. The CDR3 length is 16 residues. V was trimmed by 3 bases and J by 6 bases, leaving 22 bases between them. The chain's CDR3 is CASSYIPGGAPGEQYF. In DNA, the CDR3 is TGCGCCAGCAGCTACATACCGGGGGGCGCCCCCGGCGAGCAGTACTTC.